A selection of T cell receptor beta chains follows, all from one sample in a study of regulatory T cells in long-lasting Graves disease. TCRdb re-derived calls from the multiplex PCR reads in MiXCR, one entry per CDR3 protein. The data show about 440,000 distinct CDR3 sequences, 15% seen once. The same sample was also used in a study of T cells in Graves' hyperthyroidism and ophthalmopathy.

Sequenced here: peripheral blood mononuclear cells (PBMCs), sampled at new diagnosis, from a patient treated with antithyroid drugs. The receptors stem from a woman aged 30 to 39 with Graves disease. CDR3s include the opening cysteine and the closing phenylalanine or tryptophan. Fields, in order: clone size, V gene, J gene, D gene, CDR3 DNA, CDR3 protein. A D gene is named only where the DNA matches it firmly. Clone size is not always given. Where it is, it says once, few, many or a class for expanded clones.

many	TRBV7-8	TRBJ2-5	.	TGTGCCAGCAGCTTAAGTCCGTCGGGAGTAGGGTTAGAGACCCAGTACTTC	CASSLSPSGVGLETQYF
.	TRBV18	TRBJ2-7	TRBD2	TGTGCCAGCTCACAGACGGGACTACCCTCCTACGAGCAGTACTTC	CASSQTGLPSYEQYF
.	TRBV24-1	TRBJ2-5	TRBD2	TGTGCCACCAGTGATACAGAGCGGGGCCAAGAGACCCAGTACTTC	CATSDTERGQETQYF
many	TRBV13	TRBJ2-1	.	TGTGCCAGCAGCTCCTCCCATGAGCAGTTCTTC	CASSSSHEQFF
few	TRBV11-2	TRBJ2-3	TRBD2	TGTGCCAGCAGCTTACAGACTAGCGGGAGGGCCTGGACAGATACGCAGTATTTT	CASSLQTSGRAWTDTQYF
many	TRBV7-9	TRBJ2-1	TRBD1	TGTGCCAGCAGCTTATGGGGACAGGTTATCCCCAATGAGCAGTTCTTC	CASSLWGQVIPNEQFF
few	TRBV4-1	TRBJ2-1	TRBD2	TGCGCCAGCAGCCCTGTCAGCGGCGGGAGGGCCTTATCCTACAATGAGCAGTTCTTC	CASSPVSGGRALSYNEQFF
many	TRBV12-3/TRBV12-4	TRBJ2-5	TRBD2	TGTGCCAGCAGTTTACAGGCGGGAGTCGTGCAAGAGACCCAGTACTTC	CASSLQAGVVQETQYF
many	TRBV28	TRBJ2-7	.	TGTGCCAGCAGGGGACGCTCCTACGAGCAGTACTTC	CASRGRSYEQYF
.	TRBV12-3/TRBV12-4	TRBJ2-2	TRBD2	TGTGCCAGCAGCGGGGGGGGGTCGGTCACCGGGGAGCTGTTTTTT	CASSGGGSVTGELFF
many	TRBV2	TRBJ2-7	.	TGTGCCAGCAGTGCCCCGGACGGGTACGAGCAGTACTTC	CASSAPDGYEQYF
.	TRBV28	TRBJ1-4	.	TGTGCCATCTTGGGGGACAATAATGAAAAACTGTTTTTT	CAILGDNNEKLFF
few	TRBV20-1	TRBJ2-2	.	TGCAGTGCCCCCGGGGGAGACACCGGGGAGCTGTTTTTT	CSAPGGDTGELFF
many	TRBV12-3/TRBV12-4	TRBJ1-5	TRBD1	TGTGCCAGCAGACAGGGGTTTAGCAATCAGCCCCAGCATTTT	CASRQGFSNQPQHF
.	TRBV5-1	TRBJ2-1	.	TGCGCCGGGGCCGACCGGCCATACAATGAGCAGTTCTTC	CAGADRPYNEQFF
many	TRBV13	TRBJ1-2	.	TGTGCCAGCAGCTTCGAAGGGTATGGCTACACCTTC	CASSFEGYGYTF